A single sample is the source of the 19 T cell receptor beta chains below, sequenced in a study of a mutant IDH1 vaccine in newly diagnosed glioma (dated by TCRdb to the early 2020s). Their cognate antigens are unknown. The meaning of the sample's time point label: week 23, last vaccination. Every vaccine dose consisted of 300 ug of a 20-mer mutant IDH1 peptide in Montanide, administered subcutaneously together with topical imiquimod. Libraries came from the immunoSEQ multiplex PCR assay. This immuneACCESS table, as held by TCRdb, lists in-frame sequences with V and J called but not all clones. Of the missing ones, under half trace to an unresolved V gene in checked studies; the others have no known cause. Across this sample there are about 30,000 clones, with around 80% seen only once. The top ten hold around 8% of the sample. This specimen consisted of PBMCs, obtained from a glioma patient whose treatment included an IDH1 peptide vaccine. Receptor source: a woman aged 18 to 35 with glioma.

The chain recombines TRBV7-2 with TRBJ2-4; D is perhaps TRBD2 (7 bases). The CDR3 length is 19 residues. With 2 bases removed from V and 0 bases from J, the gap between germline ends came to 20 bases. Looked up from germline, CDR1 is SGHTA and CDR2 is FQGNSA. The CDR3, as DNA: TGTGCCAGCAGCTTAAGGGACACAGCGGGGTTTCTAGCCAAAAACATTCAGTACTTC. It encodes CASSLRDTAGFLAKNIQYF.

The V gene is TRBV5-6, the J gene TRBJ2-2; D not certain. Germline CDR1 is SGHDT and CDR2 is YYEEEE. V was cut by 0 bases and J by 7 bases, with 4 bases left in between. This CDR3 spans 12 amino acids. CDR3 sequence (DNA): TGTGCCAGCAGCTTGGTTTTCGGGGAGCTGTTTTTT. Its translation: CASSLVFGELFF.

The chain employs TRBV5-6 and TRBJ1-5; D gene ambiguous. The CDR3 is 15 amino acids. The germline CDR1 and CDR2 sequences are SGHDT and YYEEEE. V lost 3 bases and J lost 4, with 14 bases in between. As DNA, the CDR3 is TGTGCCAGCAGCTCGTGGGGAAAGGGAAATCAGCCCCAGCATTTT. As protein: CASSSWGKGNQPQHF.

This clone was detected only once. This sequence joins TRBV2 and TRBJ2-6, with D maybe TRBD1 (6 bases). Trimming left V 7 bases short and J 0 bases short, with 16 bases between. In germline, CDR1 is SNHLY, CDR2 FYNNEI. This CDR3 spans 17 amino acids. The CDR3 sequence is CASMWDTFLSGANVLTF. In nucleotides, the CDR3 is TGTGCCAGCATGTGGGACACCTTTCTCTCTGGGGCCAACGTCCTGACTTTC.

The chain recombines TRBV19 with TRBJ2-3; D is possibly TRBD2 (6 bases). The CDR3 covers 16 residues. Trimming left V 4 bases short and J 1 base short, with 15 bases between. Per the germline V gene, CDR1 is LNHDA and CDR2 is SQIVND (reference sequence). Written as DNA, the CDR3 is TGTGCCAGTAGTAGTCTTAGGCGGGGAGGCACAGATACGCAGTATTTT. This codes for CASSSLRRGGTDTQYF.

V usage is TRBV19 and J usage is TRBJ1-2; the D is unclear. Trimming took off 4 bases at V and 8 bases at J, with 11 bases between the two ends. CDR3 length: 12 amino acids. Germline lookup yields CDR1 LNHDA and CDR2 SQIVND (reference sequence). CDR3 region: CASSKEIGGYTF. The CDR3 DNA follows: TGTGCCAGTAGTAAAGAGATTGGGGGCTACACCTTC.

The chain carries TRBV7-6 and TRBJ1-5; the D is unclear. V lost 1 base, J lost 9 bases, and 7 bases lay in between. The CDR3 consists of 12 residues. The germline V gene has CDR1 SGHVS and CDR2 FNYEAQ. The CDR3 reads CASSLVLGPQHF. The CDR3 DNA is TGTGCCAGCAGCTTAGTCTTGGGGCCCCAGCATTTT.

The table lists this clone with a few counts. The rearrangement links TRBV2 to TRBJ1-1; the match to TRBD1 covers 10 bases. The CDR3 contains 18 residues. In germline, CDR1 is SNHLY, CDR2 FYNNEI. Unmatched junction bases numbered 9, after V lost 0 bases and J lost 2 bases. CDR3 loop: CASSEAPGQGWKNTEAFF. The DNA for the CDR3 is TGTGCCAGCAGTGAAGCCCCGGGACAGGGGTGGAAAAACACTGAAGCTTTCTTT.

The rearrangement uses TRBV27 and TRBJ2-1; the match to TRBD2 covers 9 bases. The germline V gene encodes CDR1 MNHEY and CDR2 SMNVEV (reference sequence). V was pared by 1 base and J by 9 bases, with 10 bases of the junction left unmatched. The CDR3 covers 16 residues. CDR3 in DNA: TGTGCCAGCAGTTTATGGGGCGGGGGGGCTGTTCTTGAGCAGTTCTTC. Translated: CASSLWGGGAVLEQFF.

The chain combines TRBV5-1 with TRBJ2-2; TRBD2 agrees at 8 bases. V lost 4 bases, J lost 10 bases, and 15 bases stayed unmatched. The length of the CDR3 is 16 residues. Germline V CDR1 and CDR2: SGHRS, YFSETQ. For the CDR3, the DNA is TGCGCCAGCAGCCCACTGGGGGCAGCGGGGGCCGAGGAGCTGTTTTTT. This encodes CASSPLGAAGAEELFF.

The rearrangement links TRBV19 to TRBJ2-1; TRBD1 or TRBD2 may be the D gene (7 bases each). V lost 5 bases, J lost 5 bases, and 19 bases lay in between. The CDR3 is made up of 16 amino acids. The germline gives CDR1 LNHDA, CDR2 SQIVND (reference sequence). The CDR3 is CASSPRGGGIDNEQFF. DNA for the CDR3: TGTGCCAGTAGTCCCAGGGGAGGGGGCATCGACAATGAGCAGTTCTTC. Supplemented by reference TRBV19 and TRBJ2-1, the full variable domain reads DGGITQSPKYLFRKEGQNVTLSCEQNLNHDAMYWYRQDPGQGLRLIYYSQIVNDFQKGDIAEGYSVSREKKESFPLTVTSAQKNPTAFYLCASSPRGGGIDNEQFFGPGTRLTVL.

This chain connects TRBV6-6 to TRBJ2-7, with 10 bases identical to TRBD2. V was clipped by 5 bases and J by 6 bases; unmatched bases: 7. Germline V gene data show CDR1 as MNHNY and CDR2 as SVGAGI (reference sequence). CDR3 size: 14 residues. The CDR3: CASSPRTSGLEQYF. The CDR3 nucleotides read TGTGCCAGCAGTCCGCGGACTAGCGGCCTCGAGCAGTACTTC.

This clone has a handful of counts. The chain is built from TRBV9 and TRBJ2-7; 8 bases match TRBD2. Germline V gives CDR1 SGDLS, CDR2 YYNGEE. The V and J ends lost 4 bases and 2 bases, in that order; junction bases with no gene match: 8. CDR3 size: 15 residues. CDR3 residues: CASSRSGNSAYEQYF. The CDR3 DNA reads TGTGCCAGCAGCCGTAGCGGGAACTCCGCCTACGAGCAGTACTTC.

This clone came up a few times. The chain has TRBV12-5 and TRBJ2-2; weak D call: TRBD1 (6 bases). V lost 7 bases to trimming and J lost 4 bases, with 10 bases between them. CDR3 length equals 13 residues. From germline, CDR1 is LGHNT and CDR2 FRNRAP. This chain's CDR3 is CASADRSTGELFF. CDR3 nucleotide sequence: TGTGCTAGTGCCGACAGGAGCACCGGGGAGCTGTTTTTT.

J is TRBJ2-1 and V is TRBV19; 7 nucleotides match TRBD1. After removal of 6 bases from V and 2 bases from J, the junction contained 4 bases not matched to a gene. The CDR3 totals 14 residues. Germline V lookup: CDR1 LNHDA, CDR2 SQIVND (reference sequence). CDR3 region: CASRRDRAYNEQFF. For the CDR3, the DNA is TGTGCCAGTAGGAGGGACAGAGCCTACAATGAGCAGTTCTTC.

In its sample, this clone was seen a few times. V is TRBV11-2 and J is TRBJ2-7; perhaps D is TRBD1 or TRBD2 (5 bases each). The V gene's germline CDR1 is SGHAT and CDR2 FQNNGV. There are 15 residues in the CDR3. V gave up 1 base and J gave up 0 bases, with 10 bases separating them. CDR3 in DNA: TGTGCCAGCAGCTTAGGGGGACGAGCCTCCTACGAGCAGTACTTC. Amino acid sequence: CASSLGGRASYEQYF. Filled out from reference TRBV11-2 and TRBJ2-7, the complete variable domain reads EAGVAQSPRYKIIEKRQSVAFWCNPISGHATLYWYQQILGQGPKLLIQFQNNGVVDDSQLPKDRFSAERLKGVDSTLKIQPAKLEDSAVYLCASSLGGRASYEQYFGPGTRLTVT.

This clone was picked up one time. The chain couples TRBV29-1 to TRBJ2-7; 8 bases are a match to TRBD2. The CDR3 extends over 13 amino acids. Germline CDR1 is SQVTM and CDR2 is ANQGSEA. V dropped 7 bases and J dropped 4; count of bases not matched to a gene: 9. The CDR3, as DNA: TGCAGCGGCCAGAGCGGGAGCGGTTACGAGCAGTACTTC. Residues: CSGQSGSGYEQYF.

The V and J genes are TRBV28 and TRBJ1-5; D is possibly TRBD1 (5 bases). Germline V gene data show CDR1 as MDHEN and CDR2 as SYDVKM. Trimming cost V 9 bases and J 4 bases, with 16 bases left between them. This CDR3 is built from 14 residues. CDR3: CASFTGGGNQPQHF. CDR3 DNA: TGTGCCAGTTTCACTGGGGGAGGAAATCAGCCCCAGCATTTT.

CDR3 sequence reads: CASRGTASYEQYF. Written as DNA, the CDR3 is TGTGCCAGCAGGGGGACAGCCTCCTACGAGCAGTACTTC. The rearrangement links TRBV6-1 to TRBJ2-7; TRBD1 aligns across 7 bases. The CDR3 covers 13 residues. The germline CDR1 and CDR2 sequences are MNHNS and SASEGT. V shed 6 bases and J 0 bases; nucleotides not matched to a gene: 2.